Each of the 8 T cell receptor beta chains below was sequenced from the same sample in a study of blood T cell repertoires in COVID-19. Repertoires were generated with immunoSEQ multiplex PCR, while TCRdb's copy carries only in-frame clones and drops some. The sample shows approximately 86,000 clones, over 80% of them seen only once. Source material: peripheral blood. These TCRs come from a man aged 50-59 years with acute or convalescent COVID-19.

The sample holds a few counts of this clone. The chain couples TRBV9 to TRBJ2-2; 8 bases agree with TRBD2. J lost 5 bases, V lost 5 bases, and 8 bases had no gene match. Germline assignment: CDR1 SGDLS and CDR2 YYNGEE. The CDR3 is 15 residues long. This CDR3 is CASSRKRETTGELFF. The CDR3, as DNA: TGTGCCAGCAGTAGAAAGCGGGAGACGACCGGGGAGCTGTTTTTT.

A single count supports this clone. This sequence joins TRBV7-2 and TRBJ2-2; possible D gene TRBD2, 7 bases. Germline V CDR1 and CDR2: SGHTA, FQGNSA. The V and J ends lost 4 bases and 1 base respectively, with 10 bases between them. CDR3 size: 15 residues. Written as DNA, the CDR3 is TGTGCCAGCAGCTCAAGGGGGGGGAACACCGGGGAGCTGTTTTTT. This gives the protein CASSSRGGNTGELFF.

The V call is TRBV27, the J call TRBJ1-5; 9 nucleotides align to TRBD1. J gave up 5 bases and V 6 bases, and 5 bases lay outside the gene matches. This CDR3 has 14 residues. Germline assignment: CDR1 MNHEY and CDR2 SMNVEV (reference sequence). The CDR3 loop is CASRMGQGHQPQHF. CDR3 bases: TGTGCCAGCAGGATGGGACAGGGACATCAGCCCCAGCATTTT.

V and J are TRBV19 and TRBJ2-2; possible D gene TRBD1, 6 bases. CDR1 LNHDA and CDR2 SQIVND come from the germline V gene (reference sequence). V was clipped by 6 bases and J by 1 base, with 9 bases between them. This CDR3 comprises 14 residues. The CDR3 is CASRPGQNTGELFF. For the CDR3, the DNA is TGTGCCAGTAGGCCGGGACAGAACACCGGGGAGCTGTTTTTT.

The rearrangement joins TRBV18 to TRBJ2-7; TRBD1 matches 10 bases. With 5 bases clipped from V and 5 bases from J, the junction kept 6 bases outside the gene matches. The CDR3 has 14 amino acids. Germline V lookup: CDR1 KGHSH, CDR2 LQKENI. The CDR3 loop reads CASSSTGGANEQYF. Here the CDR3 DNA reads TGTGCCAGCTCATCGACAGGGGGCGCCAACGAGCAGTACTTC.

V and J are TRBV6-5 and TRBJ2-7; D is ambiguous. CDR3 length: 13 residues. Trimming left V 5 bases short and J 6 bases short, with 14 bases between. Germline CDR1 is MNHEY and CDR2 is SVGAGI. DNA of the CDR3: TGTGCCAGCAGTACCCTCGAGCGCGGCGAGCAGTACTTC. It is translated as CASSTLERGEQYF.

CDR3 loop: CASSYSQSSYEQYF. DNA for the CDR3: TGTGCCAGCAGTTACTCGCAGTCCTCCTACGAGCAGTACTTC. The chain couples TRBV6-5 to TRBJ2-7; D not certain. CDR3 length: 14 amino acids. In germline, CDR1 is MNHEY, CDR2 SVGAGI. With 0 bases removed from V and 0 bases from J, the gap between germline ends came to 6 bases.

This chain joins TRBV3-1 (or the pseudogene TRBV3-2) and TRBJ1-4; 9 nucleotides line up with TRBD1. CDR3 length equals 14 residues. Trimming cost V 5 bases and J 7 bases; bases outside gene matches: 5. Germline V CDR1 and CDR2: LGHDT, YNNKEL (reference sequence). The CDR3 bases are TGTGCCAGCAGCTCACGACAGGGGGGTGAAAAACTGTTTTTT. The encoded protein is CASSSRQGGEKLFF.